A selection of T cell receptor beta chains follows, all from one sample in a study of blood T cells in healthy people across ages. TCRdb fed the 5' RACE reads into MiXCR, producing one record per CDR3 protein. The data show 650,000 to 900,000 distinct CDR3 sequences, approximately 59% seen once. Specimen: blood. Every receptor here comes from a man aged 25 to 40 in good health. CDR3s leave out the opening cysteine and the closing phenylalanine or tryptophan. The D gene is left open where the match is weak.

d_gene,j_gene,v_gene,CDR3aa
.,TRBJ2-7,TRBV28,ASMLAGSYEQY
TRBD2,TRBJ2-3,TRBV6-1,ASSVRGGDGDTQY
TRBD1,TRBJ2-7,TRBV7-6,ASSSVYGTGLPRSSYEQY
.,TRBJ2-5,TRBV5-1,ASSYGPVEEQY
TRBD1,TRBJ1-4,TRBV27,ASSPGTGIEKLF
.,TRBJ2-7,TRBV14,ASSPRTVNEQY
.,TRBJ2-2,TRBV20-1,SARDPDSNTGELF
.,TRBJ2-1,TRBV20-1,SANPRLGNEQF
.,TRBJ1-2,TRBV5-5,ASSSNLGGNYGYT
TRBD2,TRBJ2-5,TRBV20-1,SARDWRTSGYQETQY
TRBD1,TRBJ2-1,TRBV20-1,SASSPGGGSYNEQF
TRBD1,TRBJ1-4,TRBV15,ATSRDQGTGFFLSKLF
TRBD2,TRBJ2-1,TRBV20-1,SAKLAGHYNEQF
.,TRBJ2-1,TRBV7-9,ASSPRGSAGFYNEQF
TRBD2,TRBJ2-1,TRBV11-2,ASALAVRYNEQF
TRBD1,TRBJ2-1,TRBV7-9,ASSPGQGANYNEQF
TRBD1,TRBJ1-2,TRBV27,ASSYTAGGVYGYT
.,TRBJ1-4,TRBV9,ASSEGGGTATNEKLF
TRBD1,TRBJ2-1,TRBV6-6,ASSVGQGEF
TRBD2,TRBJ2-7,TRBV20-1,SADLLAGYEQY
.,TRBJ2-1,TRBV6-6,ASTHPGEFYNEQF
TRBD2,.,TRBV6-2/TRBV6-3,ASSYSAGVIYEQY
TRBD2,TRBJ2-1,TRBV2,ASSNGLAVPNEQF
.,TRBJ1-5,TRBV6-1,ASTLGGPQH
.,TRBJ2-1,TRBV7-9,ASSRSEQF
TRBD2,TRBJ2-3,TRBV2,ASNPRLALDTQY
.,TRBJ2-4,TRBV6-2/TRBV6-3,ASSLGGGFGAKNIQY
TRBD2,TRBJ2-7,TRBV7-2,ASSLTGRGDEQY
TRBD1,TRBJ1-2,TRBV20-1,SARRDRGYYGYT
.,.,TRBV5-1,ASSLQGEDEQY
.,TRBJ1-2,TRBV6-6,ASSYVVRGKDGYT
.,TRBJ1-5,TRBV20-1,SARVSPVPDQPQH
.,TRBJ1-2,TRBV6-2/TRBV6-3,ASSNPGEGYT
TRBD1,TRBJ2-2,TRBV7-9,ASSSRGQETGELF
.,TRBJ2-3,TRBV29-1,SVAYLITDTQY
TRBD2,TRBJ2-1,TRBV4-3,ASSLGGGATYEQF
TRBD1,TRBJ2-1,TRBV15,ATSGGQGYNEQF
TRBD1,TRBJ1-6,TRBV7-2,ASSLAGQGVGSPLH
.,TRBJ1-6,TRBV12-3/TRBV12-4,ASSLQVNNSPLH
TRBD2,TRBJ2-1,TRBV6-2/TRBV6-3,ASSYEAIAGGGDEQF
.,TRBJ1-5,TRBV20-1,SARVVDKGPNQPQH
.,.,TRBV4-3,ASSQGTGHHYNEQY
TRBD2,TRBJ2-7,TRBV7-2,ASSLAGGASGEQY
.,TRBJ2-6,TRBV5-6,ASSLAAAGANVLT
TRBD2,TRBJ2-3,TRBV2,ASSRLAGKDTQY
.,TRBJ2-7,TRBV20-1,SARSGHSSYEQY
TRBD2,TRBJ2-3,TRBV20-1,SVAGGLHYEDTQY
.,TRBJ2-2,TRBV7-2,ASSQVLPNTGELF
.,TRBJ2-1,TRBV12-3/TRBV12-4,ASKMGLSLDEQF
.,TRBJ2-2,TRBV7-3,ASSLRGGRNTGELF
.,TRBJ2-7,TRBV12-3/TRBV12-4,ASSVTTLEQY
.,TRBJ2-3,TRBV7-3,ASSLNRPDTQY
.,TRBJ2-3,TRBV18,ASSRGTEYTQY
.,TRBJ2-3,TRBV25-1,AMFLGTDTQY
TRBD1,TRBJ1-6,TRBV29-1,SVGDRGGSPLH
.,TRBJ2-3,TRBV7-2,ASSLESSLADTQY
.,TRBJ2-7,TRBV30,AGSVLFEQY
TRBD2,TRBJ2-3,TRBV5-1,ASSFPRAGGSTDTQY
.,TRBJ2-5,TRBV7-2,ASSPGDGETQY